The clone carrying this TCR beta chain turned up a few times. Antigen unknown. This entry is derived from a study of T-cell memory formation after mild COVID-19. In the study overall: Most TCR clusters belonged to a single donor. Study-level points and caveats: In pre-infection memory, a portion of responding clones appeared, which suggested that cross-reactive memory joined.

CDR1 and CDR2 (germline): DFQATT, SNEGSKA (reference sequence). V lost 5 bases, J lost 6 bases, and 7 bases stayed unmatched. CDR3 size: 12 residues. TCRdb independently ran MiXCR on the 5' RACE reads; one entry per CDR3 protein. Of roughly 450,000 distinct CDR3 sequences in the sample, around a sixth were seen once. V and J are TRBV20-1 and TRBJ2-7; 7 nucleotides align to TRBD1. This sequence originates from an adult woman who had mild COVID-19 (a few samples of this study predate the infection). Cell type and time point are not known. What was sequenced was PBMCs or a T cell subset sorted from them (not recorded which). CDR3 sequence: CSAADRAPEQYF. CDR3 nucleotide sequence: TGCAGTGCTGCCGACAGGGCCCCCGAGCAGTACTTC.